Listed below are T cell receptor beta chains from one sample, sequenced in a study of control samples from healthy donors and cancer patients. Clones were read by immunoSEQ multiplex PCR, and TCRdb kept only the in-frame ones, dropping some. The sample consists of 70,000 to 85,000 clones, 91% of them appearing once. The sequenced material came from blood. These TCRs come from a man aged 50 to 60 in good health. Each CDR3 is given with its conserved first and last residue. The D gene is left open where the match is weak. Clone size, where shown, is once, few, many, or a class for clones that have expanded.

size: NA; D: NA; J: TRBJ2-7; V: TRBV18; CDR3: CASSPGTSRSYEQYF; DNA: TGTGCCAGCTCACCCGGGACTTCCCGATCCTACGAGCAGTACTTC
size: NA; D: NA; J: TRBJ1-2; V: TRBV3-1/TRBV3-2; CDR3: CASSRGANYGYTF; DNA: TGTGCCAGCAGCCGAGGGGCGAACTATGGCTACACCTTC
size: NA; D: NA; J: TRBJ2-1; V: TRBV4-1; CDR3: CASSPPSGAGSYNEQFF; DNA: TGCGCCAGCAGCCCCCCCTCGGGGGCCGGCTCCTACAATGAGCAGTTCTTC
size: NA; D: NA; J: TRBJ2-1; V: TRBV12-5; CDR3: CASGGAPSYNEQFF; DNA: TGTGCTAGTGGGGGGGCCCCCTCCTACAATGAGCAGTTCTTC
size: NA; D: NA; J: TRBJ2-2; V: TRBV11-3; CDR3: CASSSATGKNTGELFF; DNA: TGTGCCAGCAGCTCGGCCACAGGGAAGAACACCGGGGAGCTGTTTTTT
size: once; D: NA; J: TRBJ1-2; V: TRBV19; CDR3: CASSETFYYGYTF; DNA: TGTGCCAGTAGTGAGACATTTTACTATGGCTACACCTTC
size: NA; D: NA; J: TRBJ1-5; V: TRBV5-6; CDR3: CASSTYPRGESNQPQHF; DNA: TGTGCCAGCAGCACGTACCCCAGGGGAGAAAGCAATCAGCCCCAGCATTTT
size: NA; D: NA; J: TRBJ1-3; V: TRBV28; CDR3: CASSLTHGGNTIYF; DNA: TGTGCCAGCAGCCTCACCCACGGGGGAAACACCATATATTTT
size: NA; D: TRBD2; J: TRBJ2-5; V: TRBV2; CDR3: CATGIAGGREETQYF; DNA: TGTGCCACCGGGATCGCGGGGGGCAGGGAGGAGACCCAGTACTTC
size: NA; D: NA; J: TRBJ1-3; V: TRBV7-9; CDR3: CASSPLPIPGAGNTIYF; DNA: TGTGCCAGCAGCCCCCTCCCTATCCCTGGGGCTGGAAACACCATATATTTT
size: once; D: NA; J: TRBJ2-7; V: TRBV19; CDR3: CASRMGLSSYEQYF; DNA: TGTGCCAGTAGGATGGGACTGAGCTCCTACGAGCAGTACTTC
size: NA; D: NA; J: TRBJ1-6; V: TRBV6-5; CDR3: CASTPGGNLSPLHF; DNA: TGTGCCAGCACCCCCGGTGGGAATCTTTCACCCCTCCACTTT
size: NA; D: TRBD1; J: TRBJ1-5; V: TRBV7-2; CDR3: CASSLGTGIQPQHF; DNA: TGTGCCAGCAGCTTAGGGACAGGCATTCAGCCCCAGCATTTT
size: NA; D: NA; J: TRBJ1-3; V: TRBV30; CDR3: CAWSVLVSGNTIYF; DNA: TGTGCCTGGAGTGTATTGGTGTCTGGAAACACCATATATTTT
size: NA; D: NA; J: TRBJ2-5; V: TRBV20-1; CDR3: CSASARGQETQYF; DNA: TGCAGTGCTAGTGCTAGGGGCCAAGAGACCCAGTACTTC
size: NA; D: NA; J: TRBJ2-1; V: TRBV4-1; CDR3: CASSQDEGWEQFF; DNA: TGCGCCAGCAGCCAAGATGAGGGGTGGGAGCAGTTCTTC
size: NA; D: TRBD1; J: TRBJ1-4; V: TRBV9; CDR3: CASSGQGVGEKLFF; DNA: TGTGCCAGCAGCGGACAGGGTGTGGGTGAAAAACTGTTTTTT
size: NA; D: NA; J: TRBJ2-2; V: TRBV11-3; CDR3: CASSLEYTGELFF; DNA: TGTGCCAGCAGCTTAGAGTACACCGGGGAGCTGTTTTTT
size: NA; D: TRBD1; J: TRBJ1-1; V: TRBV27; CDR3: CASSLGRRQGNTEAFF; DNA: TGTGCCAGCAGTTTAGGGAGAAGACAGGGGAACACTGAAGCTTTCTTT
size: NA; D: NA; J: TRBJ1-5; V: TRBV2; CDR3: CASSGGADSNQPQHF; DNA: TGTGCCAGCAGTGGGGGGGCAGACAGCAATCAGCCCCAGCATTTT
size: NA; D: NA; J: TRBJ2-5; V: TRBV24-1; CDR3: CATSERDGEEETQYF; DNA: TGTGCCACCAGTGAAAGGGACGGGGAAGAAGAGACCCAGTACTTC
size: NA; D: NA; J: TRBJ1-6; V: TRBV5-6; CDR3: CASSLRWARALHF; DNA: TGTGCCAGCAGCTTGAGATGGGCCCGAGCCCTCCACTTT
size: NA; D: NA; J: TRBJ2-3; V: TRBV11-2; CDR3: CASSFRRTDTQYF; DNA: TGTGCCAGCAGCTTTAGGAGAACAGATACGCAGTATTTT
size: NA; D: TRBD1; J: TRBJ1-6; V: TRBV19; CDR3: CASKRTGSAGNSPLHF; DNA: TGTGCCAGTAAACGGACAGGGTCAGCGGGGAATTCACCCCTCCACTTT
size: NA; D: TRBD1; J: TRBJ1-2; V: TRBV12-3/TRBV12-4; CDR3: CASSPTGGHGYTF; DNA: TGTGCCAGCAGTCCTACAGGGGGCCATGGCTACACCTTC
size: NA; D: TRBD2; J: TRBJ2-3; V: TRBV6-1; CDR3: CASSDRAGGGADTQYF; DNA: TGTGCCAGCAGTGACCGAGCCGGGGGGGGTGCAGATACGCAGTATTTT
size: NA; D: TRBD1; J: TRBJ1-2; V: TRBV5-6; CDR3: CASSLTGRGVYGYTF; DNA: TGTGCCAGCAGTCTGACAGGGCGCGGCGTTTACGGCTACACCTTC
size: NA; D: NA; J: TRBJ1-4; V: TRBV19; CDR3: CASSNLRLTATNEKLFF; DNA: TGTGCCAGTAGTAACCTGAGGTTGACAGCAACTAATGAAAAACTGTTTTTT
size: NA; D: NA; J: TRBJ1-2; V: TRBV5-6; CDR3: CASSRGNYGYTF; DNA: TGTGCCAGCAGCAGGGGGAACTATGGCTACACCTTC
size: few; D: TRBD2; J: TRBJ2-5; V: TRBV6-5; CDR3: CASSYSAGGQTQYF; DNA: TGTGCCAGCAGTTACTCAGCGGGGGGGCAGACCCAGTACTTC
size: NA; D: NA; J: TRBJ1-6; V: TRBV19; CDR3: CASSPSQFFRRF; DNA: TGTGCCAGTAGCCCTTCACAGTTTTTTCGGCGCTTT
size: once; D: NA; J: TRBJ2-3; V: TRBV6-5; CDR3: CASSYSGIPTDTQYF; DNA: TGTGCCAGCAGTTACTCGGGGATCCCCACAGATACGCAGTATTTT
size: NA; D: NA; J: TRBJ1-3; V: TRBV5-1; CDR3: CASSLGGKNGNTIYF; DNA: TGCGCCAGCAGCTTGGGAGGGAAGAATGGAAACACCATATATTTT
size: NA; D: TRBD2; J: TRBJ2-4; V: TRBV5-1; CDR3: CASSPDPGGAKNIQYF; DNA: TGCGCCAGCAGCCCCGACCCGGGAGGGGCCAAAAACATTCAGTACTTC
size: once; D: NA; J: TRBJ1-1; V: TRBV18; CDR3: CASRIGGGTSNTEAFF; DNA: TGTGCCAGCCGAATCGGGGGTGGAACTTCGAACACTGAAGCTTTCTTT
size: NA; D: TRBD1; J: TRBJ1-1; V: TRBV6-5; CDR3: CASTLGGGNTEAFF; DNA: TGTGCCAGCACCCTAGGGGGCGGGAACACTGAAGCTTTCTTT
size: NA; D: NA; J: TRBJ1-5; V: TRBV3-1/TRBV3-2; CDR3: CASSAQINQPQHF; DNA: TGTGCCAGCTCCGCGCAGATCAATCAGCCCCAGCATTTT
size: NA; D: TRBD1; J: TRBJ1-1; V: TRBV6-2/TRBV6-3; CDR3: CASSNPPRQGPSTEAFF; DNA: TGTGCCAGCAGTAACCCCCCGCGACAGGGCCCCTCAACTGAAGCTTTCTTT
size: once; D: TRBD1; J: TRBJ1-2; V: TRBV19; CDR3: CASSLPGTAFVYGYTF; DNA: TGTGCCAGTAGCCTCCCTGGGACAGCGTTTGTCTATGGCTACACCTTC
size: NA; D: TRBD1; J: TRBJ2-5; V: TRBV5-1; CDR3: CASSQTQGAEKTQYF; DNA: TGCGCCAGCAGCCAAACACAGGGGGCTGAGAAGACCCAGTACTTC
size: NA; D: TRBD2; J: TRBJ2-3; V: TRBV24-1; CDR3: CATSRGGPDTQYF; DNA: TGTGCCACCAGTCGCGGGGGACCAGATACGCAGTATTTT
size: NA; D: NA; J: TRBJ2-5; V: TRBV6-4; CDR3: CASSVNTGETQYF; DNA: TGTGCCAGCAGTGTTAATACCGGGGAGACCCAGTACTTC
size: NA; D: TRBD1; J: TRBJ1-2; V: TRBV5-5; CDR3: CASSLVQGAYGYTF; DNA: TGTGCCAGCAGCCTAGTACAGGGGGCGTATGGCTACACCTTC
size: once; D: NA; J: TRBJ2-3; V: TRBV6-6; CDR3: CASSYRQASSTDTQYF; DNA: TGTGCCAGCAGTTATAGACAGGCATCTAGCACAGATACGCAGTATTTT
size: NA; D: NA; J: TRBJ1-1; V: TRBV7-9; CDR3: CASSLARGPSNTEAFF; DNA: TGTGCCAGCAGCTTAGCCCGAGGGCCTTCGAACACTGAAGCTTTCTTT
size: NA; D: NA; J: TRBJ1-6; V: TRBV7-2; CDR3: CASSLQGMGNSPLHF; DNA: TGTGCCAGCAGCTTGCAGGGAATGGGCAATTCACCCCTCCACTTT
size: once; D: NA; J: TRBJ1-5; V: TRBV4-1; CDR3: CASSQEGASQPQHF; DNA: TGCGCCAGCAGCCAAGAGGGGGCCTCCCAGCCCCAGCATTTT
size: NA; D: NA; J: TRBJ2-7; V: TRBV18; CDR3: CASSHSGLRSYEQYF; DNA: TGTGCCAGCTCGCATTCGGGACTGCGCTCCTACGAGCAGTACTTC
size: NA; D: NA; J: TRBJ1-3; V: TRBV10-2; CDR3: CASSERVWNTIYF; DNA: TGCGCCAGCAGTGAGCGGGTTTGGAACACCATATATTTT
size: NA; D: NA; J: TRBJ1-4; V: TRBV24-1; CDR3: CATILLGMWRTLELFF; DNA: TGTGCCACCATTCTCCTCGGGATGTGGAGGACCCTGGAACTGTTTTTT
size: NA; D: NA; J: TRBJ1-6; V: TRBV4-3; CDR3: CASSPTPGSINSPLHF; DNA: TGCGCCAGCAGCCCCACTCCGGGCAGTATCAACTCACCCCTCCACTTT